This TCR beta chain was sequenced during a study of T cell responses to AZD1222 COVID-19 vaccine. The table came from immunoSEQ multiplex PCR; TCRdb's copy has only in-frame clones and leaves some out. The table lists over 100,000 clones, about 87% of them singletons. The CDR3 is made up of 16 amino acids. From germline, CDR1 is SGHNT and CDR2 YYREEE (reference sequence). With 2 bases clipped from V and 7 bases from J, the junction kept 8 bases outside the gene matches. The sample was peripheral blood, taken on day 0 of AZD1222 vaccination. The clonotype originates from an adult in good health. The chain uses TRBV5-4 and TRBJ2-4; 11 bases are a match to TRBD2. CDR3 DNA: TGTGCCAGCAGCTTCCTTAGCGGGAGGGCCCATAACATTCAGTACTTC. Protein sequence: CASSFLSGRAHNIQYF.